The subject of this entry is one T cell receptor (beta chain). Antigen: not known. V was clipped by 2 bases and J by 5 bases, with 13 bases between them. Germline lookup yields CDR1 SGHRS and CDR2 YFSETQ. This CDR3 region has 14 residues. CD3+CD4+ and CD3+CD8+ cells were FACS-sorted from thawed unstimulated PBMCs. This record comes from a study of T cell clones after liver transplantation. The study, taken as a whole, reports: Circulating graft-donor-reactive CD4 TCRbeta sequences fell significantly post-transplant in most of the 8 subjects. Low donor cell numbers restricted donor-reactive repertoire measurement in a couple of subjects.

Some clones are missing from TCRdb's copy, which holds only in-frame ones; the method was immunoSEQ multiplex PCR. The data contain 70,000 or so clones, more than 75% of them singletons. The chain has TRBV5-1 and TRBJ2-5, with D uncertain. The material sequenced was CD4+ T cells from blood, taken before liver transplant. This receptor was identified in a human donor who received a liver transplant. CDR3 nucleotides: TGCGCCAGCAGCTTAGGGCAGTACTCTGAGACCCAGTACTTC. Protein sequence: CASSLGQYSETQYF. The variable domain in full, completed from reference TRBV5-1 and TRBJ2-5, reads KAGVTQTPRYLIKTRGQQVTLSCSPISGHRSVSWYQQTPGQGLQFLFEYFSETQRNKGNFPGRFSGRQFSNSRSEMNVSTLELGDSALYLCASSLGQYSETQYFGPGTRLLVL.